This TCR beta chain was documented in a study of OX40 agonist ivuxolimab in advanced cancers. Study at large: Patients were dosed intravenously with ivuxolimab at 0.01 to 10 mg/kg every 2 weeks.

For this clone: Its target is not known.

The germline V gene encodes CDR1 SGHRS and CDR2 YFSETQ. V lost 0 bases and J 0 bases, leaving 7 bases between the germline ends. This CDR3 comprises 16 residues. Using immunoSEQ multiplex PCR, the repertoire was profiled, and TCRdb retains in-frame clones only, with some absent. The data show 60,000 or so clones, around nine tenths seen once. Study observations and caveats: On average, CD8+ T cells showed a greater number of expanded clones than CD4+.

The source of this sequence is an adult with an advanced solid tumor such as melanoma, head and neck, liver or kidney cancer. The V call is TRBV5-1, the J call TRBJ1-6, with D unresolved. The sequences come from CD4+ or CD8+ T cells sorted from blood, collected in a trial of the OX40 agonist ivuxolimab. The CDR3 protein is CASSLDPSSYNSPLHF. The CDR3 bases are TGCGCCAGCAGCTTGGATCCGAGCTCCTATAATTCACCCCTCCACTTT.